Described below is a single T cell receptor beta chain sequence and its context. The primer mix had 60 V beta and 13 J beta primers. Measured with immunoSEQ multiplex PCR; TCRdb has only the in-frame clones, and not every one. The sample lists under 70,000 clones, 75% to 85% occurring once. The data belong to a study of glioma-infiltrating T cells after dendritic cell vaccination. Study summary: Dendritic cell vaccination trial patients had either newly diagnosed or recurrent glioblastoma.

The CDR3 contains 14 residues. V was trimmed by 1 base and J by 9 bases, leaving 13 bases between them. The germline gives CDR1 LNHNV, CDR2 YYDKDF (reference sequence). The TCR was taken from a human donor with glioblastoma. The rearrangement joins TRBV15 to TRBJ2-1; TRBD2 might be the D (6 bases). Here the sequenced sample was blood, taken before dendritic cell vaccination. The CDR3 loop reads CATSRVRQGGEQFF. DNA of the CDR3: TGTGCCACCAGCAGAGTTCGCCAGGGAGGTGAGCAGTTCTTC.